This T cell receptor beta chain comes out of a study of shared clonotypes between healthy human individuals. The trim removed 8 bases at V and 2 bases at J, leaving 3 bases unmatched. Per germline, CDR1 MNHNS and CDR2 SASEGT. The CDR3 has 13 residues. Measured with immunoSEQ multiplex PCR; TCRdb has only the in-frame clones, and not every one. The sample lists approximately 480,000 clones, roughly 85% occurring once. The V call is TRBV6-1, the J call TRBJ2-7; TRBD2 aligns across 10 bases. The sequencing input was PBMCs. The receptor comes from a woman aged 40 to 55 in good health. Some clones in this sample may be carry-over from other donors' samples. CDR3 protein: CASRLAGAYEQYF. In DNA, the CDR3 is TGTGCCAGCCGTCTAGCGGGGGCCTACGAGCAGTACTTC.